This TCR beta chain emerged from a study of blood T cell repertoires in COVID-19. At the level of the study: Acute and convalescent COVID-19 samples came from the United States, Italy and Spain.

Authors' methods: Amplification with reference gene primers provided the estimates of nucleated cell counts. Profiling relied on immunoSEQ multiplex PCR, and the TCRdb table lists in-frame clones only, not all of them. The D gene and trimming were derived from the DNA, and the V and J assignments and clone size from that table. The profile shows roughly 230,000 clones, 85% of them singletons. Germline trimming cut 5 bases from V and 2 bases from J; bases unmatched to any gene: 5. CDR3 length equals 14 residues. Germline lookup yields CDR1 MGHDK and CDR2 SYGVNS. The sequence was obtained from a man aged 35-49 years with acute or convalescent COVID-19. Specimen: peripheral blood. The chain is built from TRBV25-1 and TRBJ2-5; 7 bases agree with TRBD1. Here the CDR3 DNA reads TGTGCCAGCAGTCGGGCAGGGGGACAAGAGACCCAGTACTTC. This codes for CASSRAGGQETQYF.